Here is one T cell receptor beta chain with its context. No antigen is known for it. No base quality values were provided; no much bigger clone lies one nucleotide off. This record belongs to a study of shared clonotypes between healthy human individuals (dated by TCRdb to between 2020 and 2021). In terms of the full investigation: A couple of women and a few men aged 18 to 49 years were included in the cohort. To increase sequencing depth and limit assay-specific biases, different laboratories used diverse techniques to prepare libraries and sequence TCR repertoires. Blood TCR repertoires of roughly 5 healthy adults were deeply sequenced to estimate repertoire size and the extent of clonotype sharing between individuals. Each donor's leukapheresis produced roughly between roughly 0.85 and 10 billion PBMCs. For each donor, three plates each were used for CD4 naive and CD4 memory, two plates were used for CD8 naive, and one plate was used for CD8 memory.

From cysteine to phenylalanine, the CDR3 is 18 amino acids long. CDR3 DNA only is kept here, 54 bases in frame from base 1. The V end gives up 3 bases and the J end 1 base, leaving 12 bases in the junction not matched to a gene. The germline V gene specifies SGHRS as CDR1 and YFSETQ as CDR2. TCR CDR3 regions were amplified from genomic DNA by multiplex PCR using the deep immunoSEQ assay. Genomic DNA extracted from each cell subset was distributed evenly over all wells of several immunoSEQ 96-well plates, and each plate served as one replicate. Each replicate PCR for sorted subsets received about 210 ng genomic DNA, equal to tens of thousands of T cell genomes. The purified libraries were quantified using a Qubit 3.0 fluorometer, sized with a Bioanalyzer 2100, and then quantified again using the KAPA Library Quantification kit. Each immunoSEQ 96-well plate was sequenced on its own single-read 150-cycle Illumina NextSeq 550 flow cell. Per the original workflow: Because the immunoSEQ output included only junctional sequences and no quality scores, the filtering could not be the same as the filtering used for full-length reads. Sequences were annotated with PyIR, a Python wrapper for IgBLAST v1.9, using IMGT germline references to assign V/J genes and CDR3. Reads were removed for weak V/J assignments (E-value above 1e-6), missing CDR3, stop codons, out-of-frame junctions, or ambiguous translated residues. V3J clonotypes were defined as sequences sharing the same inferred V gene, J gene, and CDR3 amino acid sequence. The percentage overlap between two repertoires was calculated by dividing the number of shared unique clonotypes by the size of the smaller repertoire. Richness of each repertoire was evaluated using RTK rarefaction, the Chao1 estimator, and Recon v2.1 estimates of unobserved clonotypes. OLGA was used to compute generation probabilities for all TCRbeta clonotypes that the gDNA method yielded from four donors. Sourced from immuneACCESS, this table was stored by TCRdb with only in-frame sequences that have V and J called. A share of the clones is absent; for the studies checked, an unresolved V gene accounts for under half, and the remainder has no known explanation. D and trimming were read from the DNA, whereas the V and J calls and clone size are those reported in that table. For this sample the table gives 2 million to 3 million clones, of which 93% were detected only once. Jointly, the top ten make up approximately 0.36% of the sample.

On the study overall, not on this receptor specifically: Sampling was restricted to blood, and TCR repertoires in tissue are likely to differ from TCR repertoires in blood. Roughly 5.2% of naive CD4, 3% to 4% of naive CD8, approximately 2% of memory CD4, and around 0.42% of memory CD8 clonotypes were shared across a few donors. Based on pairwise subsampling, the degree of clonotype sharing among donors was expected to be affected by sequencing depth. Clonotypes shared by all four sorted-subset donors showed higher generation probabilities than non-shared clonotypes. Naive subsets generally had larger estimated clonotype richness than memory subsets did. Because the study included only a small number of donors, the genetic and exposure-history diversity represented was limited. Incomplete sequencing was indicated by rarefaction of sorted-subset datasets, despite the large sequencing depth.

The donors were healthy, HIV-negative adults with no recently reported acute infections or vaccinations. Only Caucasian adults living in Nashville, Tennessee, USA were represented among the donors. Magnetic negative selection was used to enrich CD4+ T cells, after which naive cells were positively selected on CD45RA and the negative fraction became the memory subset. After blood collection by leukapheresis, PBMCs were isolated using Ficoll-Histopaque density gradient centrifugation and then cryopreserved in the vapor phase of liquid nitrogen. Analytical flow cytometry was used to check the purity and quantity of each magnetically sorted T cell population. From each sorted fraction, genomic DNA was isolated and quantified by UV absorbance on a Nanodrop 2000c.

Sequencing was done on a sample of naive CD4+ T cells from PBMCs. Taken with the paper, the label for cell subset or site translates to: CD45RA+ positively selected. This TCR came from a man between 18 and 35 years old in good health. Some clones in this sample may be carry-over from other donors' samples. This chain is built from TRBV5-1 and TRBJ2-5; TRBD1 lines up with 10 middle nucleotides. The nucleotides read TGCGCCAGCAGCTGGGCGCCGGGACAGGGGACTCCCCAAGAGACCCAGTACTTC. It codes for CASSWAPGQGTPQETQYF.